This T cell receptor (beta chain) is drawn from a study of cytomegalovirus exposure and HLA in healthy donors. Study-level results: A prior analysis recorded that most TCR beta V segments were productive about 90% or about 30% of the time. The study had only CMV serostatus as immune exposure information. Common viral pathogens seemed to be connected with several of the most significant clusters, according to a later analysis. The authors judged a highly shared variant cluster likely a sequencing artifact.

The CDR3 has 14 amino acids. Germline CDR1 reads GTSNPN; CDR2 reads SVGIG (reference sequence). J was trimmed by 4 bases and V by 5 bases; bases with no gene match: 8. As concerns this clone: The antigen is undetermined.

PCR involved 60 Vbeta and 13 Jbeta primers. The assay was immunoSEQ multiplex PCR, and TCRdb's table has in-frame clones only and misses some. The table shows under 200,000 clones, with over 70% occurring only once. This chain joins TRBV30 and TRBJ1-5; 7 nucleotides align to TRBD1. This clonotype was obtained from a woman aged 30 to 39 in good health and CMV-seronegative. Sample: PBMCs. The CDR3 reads CAWVPQGGNQPQHF. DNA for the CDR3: TGTGCCTGGGTCCCCCAGGGGGGAAATCAGCCCCAGCATTTT.